The 22 T cell receptor beta chains presented below share a single source sample, sequenced in a study of immune heterogeneity within non-small cell lung tumors. The TCR beta CDR3 region underwent multiplex PCR amplification with 32 V and 13 J primers. TCRdb fed the multiplex PCR reads into MiXCR, producing one record per CDR3 protein. The repertoire holds over 14,000 distinct CDR3 sequences, with around 30% as singletons. Bulk tumor genomic DNA was the template, and each sample received 450 to 650 ng. From each primary tumor, several far-apart biopsies were obtained during surgery. With untreated, newly diagnosed non-small cell lung cancer, the patients went on to undergo curative surgery. Sequenced input: lung tumor tissue. The receptors derive from a woman in her 50s with non-small cell lung cancer.

This clonotype appeared many times. The chain joins TRBV15 to TRBJ2-7; 7 nucleotides align to TRBD1. The CDR3 runs 13 residues. V lost 8 bases to trimming and J lost 3 bases; unmatched junction nucleotides: 7. Germline CDR1 and CDR2: LNHNV and YYDKDF (reference sequence). The CDR3 loop is CATQAAGGYEQYF. CDR3 coding DNA: TGTGCCACCCAAGCGGCAGGGGGCTACGAGCAGTACTTC.

At least ten counts were recorded for this clonotype. This chain connects TRBV20-1 to TRBJ1-2; D might be TRBD1 (6 bases). The CDR3 totals 14 residues. Trimming left V 4 bases short and J 7 bases short, with 19 bases between. Germline CDR1 and CDR2: DFQATT and SNEGSKA (reference sequence). CDR3 region: CSANPVQGLSGYTF. CDR3 sequence (DNA): TGCAGTGCTAACCCGGTACAGGGTTTGTCTGGCTACACCTTC.

This clonotype was detected ten times or more. The chain combines TRBV9 with TRBJ2-1; D is unresolved. Per germline, CDR1 SGDLS and CDR2 YYNGEE. The CDR3 extends over 14 amino acids. Trimming removed 0 bases at V and 8 bases at J, with 12 bases between. CDR3 sequence reads: CASSVADSMDEQFF. CDR3 DNA: TGTGCCAGCAGCGTAGCCGACTCTATGGATGAGCAGTTCTTC. The complete variable domain, with remaining parts taken from reference TRBV9 and TRBJ2-1, reads DSGVTQTPKHLITATGQRVTLRCSPRSGDLSVYWYQQSLDQGLQFLIQYYNGEERAKGNILERFSAQQFPDLHSELNLSSLELGDSALYFCASSVADSMDEQFFGPGTRLTVL.

This clonotype was seen more than once but under ten times. The J gene is TRBJ2-5, the V gene TRBV7-6; TRBD2 is a possible D gene (7 bases). CDR1 is SGHVS and CDR2 is FNYEAQ in the germline V gene. The CDR3 sequence is 18 residues long. The germline V and J ends were trimmed by 4 bases and 1 base, with 22 bases remaining between them. The CDR3 nucleotides are TGTGCCAGCAGCTACCCCCGGGGGGCAGCCAACATCCAAGAGACCCAGTACTTC. Translated: CASSYPRGAANIQETQYF.

As concerns this clonotype: The junction does not match germline at one end; this may be a read error. The gene calls are TRBV2 and TRBJ1-5, with no clear D. Per the germline V gene, CDR1 is SNHLY and CDR2 is FYNNEI. The CDR3 consists of 14 residues. The CDR3 loop reads CPSTLAGVGEPQHF. DNA for the CDR3: TGTCCCAGCACCCTAGCTGGGGTCGGGGAGCCCCAGCATTTT.

This chain connects TRBV5-5 to TRBJ1-1; a weak D match, TRBD1 (5 bases). V was cut by 5 bases and J by 1 base, with 9 bases left in between. Germline CDR1 reads SGHKS; CDR2 reads YYEKEE (reference sequence). This CDR3 region has 13 residues. The CDR3 DNA reads TGTGCCAGCAGTGGGGGGGGGAACACTGAAGCTTTCTTT. Its translation: CASSGGGNTEAFF.

This clonotype was seen a handful of times. The rearrangement links TRBV5-5 to TRBJ1-3, with 7 bases lining up with TRBD1. Germline V lookup: CDR1 SGHKS, CDR2 YYEKEE (reference sequence). The V segment lost 3 bases and the J segment 3 bases; nucleotides outside the gene matches: 0. The CDR3 extends over 13 amino acids. In nucleotides, the CDR3 is TGTGCCAGCAGCTCAGGGGGTGGAAACACCATATATTTT. As protein: CASSSGGGNTIYF.

The gene calls are TRBV19 and TRBJ2-2; 7 nucleotides align to TRBD1. The germline gives CDR1 LNHDA, CDR2 SQIVND (reference sequence). V lost 4 bases, J lost 4 bases, and 6 bases stayed unmatched. This CDR3 has 15 amino acids. CDR3 nucleotide sequence: TGTGCCAGTAGTACGACAGGGCCGGCCACCGGGGAGCTGTTTTTT. The encoded protein is CASSTTGPATGELFF.

V is TRBV7-9 and J is TRBJ2-1; possibly TRBD2 for D (6 bases). The CDR3 extends over 19 amino acids. Germline loops: CDR1 SEHNR, CDR2 FQNEAQ (reference sequence). V lost 4 bases, J lost 1 base, and 23 bases lay in between. The CDR3 is CASSSRRLVYRESYNEQFF. The CDR3 DNA sequence: TGTGCCAGCAGCTCCCGAAGGTTGGTGTATCGGGAGTCCTACAATGAGCAGTTCTTC.

This rearrangement joins TRBV20-1 to TRBJ1-5; D is undetermined. The CDR3 extends over 13 amino acids. V lost 3 bases, J lost 7 bases, and 13 bases lay in between. The germline V gene encodes CDR1 DFQATT and CDR2 SNEGSKA (reference sequence). This CDR3 reads CSASGGVGQPQHF. Written as DNA, the CDR3 is TGCAGTGCTAGTGGCGGAGTCGGGCAGCCCCAGCATTTT.

Ten or more counts support this clonotype. The chain couples TRBV6-1 to TRBJ2-1; D is unresolved. V lost 6 bases and J lost 2, with 8 bases in between. Germline CDR1 reads MNHNS; CDR2 reads SASEGT. This CDR3 is 13 amino acids long. The CDR3 coding sequence is TGTGCCAGCAGACGGCAGCCCTACAATGAGCAGTTCTTC. It encodes CASRRQPYNEQFF.

This clonotype was seen at least ten times. The CDR3 region has the DNA TGTGCCAGCTCCGGCTCCCAAGAGACCCAGTACTTC. It encodes CASSGSQETQYF. The rearrangement uses TRBV11-3 and TRBJ2-5; D unclear. The CDR3 extends over 12 amino acids. The V end lost 8 bases, the J end lost 1 base, and 8 bases lay between the germline ends. Germline-derived CDR1 and CDR2 are SGHNT and YENEEA.

V and J are TRBV5-1 and TRBJ2-5; perhaps TRBD2 as D (6 bases). CDR3 length: 16 residues. Germline V gene sequence: CDR1 SGHRS, CDR2 YFSETQ. V was clipped by 4 bases and J by 1 base, with 17 bases between them. Here the CDR3 reads CASSEARRGPQETQYF. CDR3 DNA: TGCGCCAGCAGCGAGGCCCGGAGGGGACCCCAAGAGACCCAGTACTTC.

The chain couples TRBV6-1 to TRBJ2-7; D is ambiguous. V lost 5 bases, J lost 13 bases, and 21 bases lay in between. The CDR3 spans 13 residues. Germline CDR1 reads MNHNS; CDR2 reads SASEGT. CDR3 bases: TGTGCCAGCAGTAAGAGCATGTCCTACGATCATTACTTC. Translation gives CASSKSMSYDHYF.

The chain has TRBV28 and TRBJ1-2; TRBD1 aligns across 7 bases. Germline values: CDR1 MDHEN, CDR2 SYDVKM. This CDR3 region has 14 residues. Trimming cost V 8 bases and J 7 bases; bases outside gene matches: 13. CDR3 nucleotides: TGTGCCAGCTCACAAGAAACAGGGGTTGGTGGCTACACCTTC. Encoded protein: CASSQETGVGGYTF.

V usage is TRBV28 and J usage is TRBJ2-7; D tentatively reads TRBD1 or TRBD2 (5 bases each). Trimming cost V 7 bases and J 2 bases, with 15 bases left between them. Per germline, CDR1 MDHEN and CDR2 SYDVKM. This CDR3 is built from 14 residues. This CDR3 reads CASNSLGRTYEQYF. Here the CDR3 DNA reads TGTGCCAGCAATTCCCTGGGACGGACCTACGAGCAGTACTTC.

On this clonotype: A much larger clone differs by one base, so this may be a read error. The genes are TRBV5-1 and TRBJ1-5; TRBD1 might be the D (6 bases). From germline, CDR1 is SGHRS and CDR2 YFSETQ. Deletions cut 4 bases from V and 6 bases from J, with 14 bases between. The CDR3 consists of 14 residues. The CDR3: CASSTGTWSQPQHF. DNA for the CDR3: TGCGCCAGCAGCACTGGGACATGGAGTCAGCCCCAGCATTTT.

The rearrangement links TRBV6-1 to TRBJ2-7; 9 bases agree with TRBD1. The CDR3 loop spans 15 amino acids. V dropped 6 bases and J dropped 4; count of bases not matched to a gene: 10. CDR1 MNHNS and CDR2 SASEGT come from the germline V gene. The CDR3 spells CASRGGTGSLYEQYF. The CDR3 bases are TGTGCCAGCAGAGGGGGGACAGGGTCCCTGTACGAGCAGTACTTC.

This chain joins TRBV20-1 and TRBJ2-7, with a possible D match to TRBD1 (5 bases). The CDR3 length is 11 residues. V was shortened by 2 bases and J by 6 bases, with 8 bases between the two germline ends. The germline CDR1 and CDR2 sequences are DFQATT and SNEGSKA (reference sequence). The CDR3 DNA sequence: TGCAGTGCTAGACAGGGAACCGAGCAGTACTTC. Its translation is CSARQGTEQYF.

This clonotype was counted a single time. This sequence may be a read error, since a much larger clone differs from it by one base. This chain joins TRBV10-1 and TRBJ2-2; D remains ambiguous. CDR1 is WNHNN, CDR2 SYGVQD, per germline (reference sequence). This CDR3 region has 14 residues. The CDR3 nucleotides are TGCGCCAGCAGTCCGGACGTAACGACCGTGGAGCTGTTTTTT. Translating it yields CASSPDVTTVELFF.

This clonotype was observed a few times. The chain joins TRBV15 to TRBJ1-2; 7 nucleotides match TRBD1. The V segment lost 0 bases and the J segment 1 base; nucleotides outside the gene matches: 5. The CDR3 has 16 residues. Germline CDR1 reads LNHNV; CDR2 reads YYDKDF (reference sequence). CDR3 amino acids: CATSREQWDSNYGYTF. The CDR3 bases are TGTGCCACCAGCAGAGAACAATGGGACAGTAACTATGGCTACACCTTC.

This clonotype is medium-sized within its sample. The CDR3 protein is CASSLSGVNPEAFF. The DNA of the CDR3 is TGCGCCAGCAGCTTATCCGGGGTTAACCCTGAAGCTTTCTTT. This chain uses TRBV5-1 with TRBJ1-1; D is unresolved. The CDR3 is made up of 14 amino acids. The germline V gene encodes CDR1 SGHRS and CDR2 YFSETQ. V lost 2 bases, J lost 6 bases, and 14 bases lay in between.